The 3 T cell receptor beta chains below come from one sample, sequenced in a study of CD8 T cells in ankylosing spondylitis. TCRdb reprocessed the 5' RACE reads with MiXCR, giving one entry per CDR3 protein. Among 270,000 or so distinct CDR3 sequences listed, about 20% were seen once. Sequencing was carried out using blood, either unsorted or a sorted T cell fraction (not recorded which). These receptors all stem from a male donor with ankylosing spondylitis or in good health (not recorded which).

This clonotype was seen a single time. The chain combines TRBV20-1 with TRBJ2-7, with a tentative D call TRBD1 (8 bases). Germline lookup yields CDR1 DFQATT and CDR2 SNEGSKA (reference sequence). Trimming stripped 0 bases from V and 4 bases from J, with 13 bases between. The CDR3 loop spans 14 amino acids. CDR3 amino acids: CSARDLQGGYEQYF. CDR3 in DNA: TGCAGTGCTAGAGATTTACAGGGGGGGTACGAGCAGTACTTC.

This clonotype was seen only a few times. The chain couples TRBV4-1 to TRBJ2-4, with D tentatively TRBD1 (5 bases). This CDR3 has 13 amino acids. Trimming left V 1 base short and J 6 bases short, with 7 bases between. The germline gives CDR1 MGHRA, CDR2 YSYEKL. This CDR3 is CASSQGQGNIQYF. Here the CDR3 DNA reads TGCGCCAGCAGCCAAGGCCAGGGAAACATTCAGTACTTC.

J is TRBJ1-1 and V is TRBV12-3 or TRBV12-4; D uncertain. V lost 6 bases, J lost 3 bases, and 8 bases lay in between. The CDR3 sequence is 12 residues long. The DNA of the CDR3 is TGTGCCAGCAGACCGATGTACACTGAAGCTTTCTTT. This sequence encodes CASRPMYTEAFF.